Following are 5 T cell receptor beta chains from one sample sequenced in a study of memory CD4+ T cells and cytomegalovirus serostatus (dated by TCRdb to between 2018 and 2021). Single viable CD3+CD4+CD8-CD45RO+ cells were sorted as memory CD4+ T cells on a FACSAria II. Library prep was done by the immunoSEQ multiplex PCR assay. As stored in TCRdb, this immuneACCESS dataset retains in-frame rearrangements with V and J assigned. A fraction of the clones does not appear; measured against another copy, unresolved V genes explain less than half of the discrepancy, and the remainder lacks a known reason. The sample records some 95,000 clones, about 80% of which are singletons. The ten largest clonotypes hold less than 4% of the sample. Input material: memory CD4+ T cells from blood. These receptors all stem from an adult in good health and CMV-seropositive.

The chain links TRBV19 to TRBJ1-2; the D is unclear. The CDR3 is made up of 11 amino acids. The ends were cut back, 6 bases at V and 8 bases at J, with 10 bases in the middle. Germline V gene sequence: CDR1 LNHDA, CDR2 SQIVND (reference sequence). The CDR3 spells CASRGVQGYTF. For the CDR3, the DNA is TGTGCCAGTAGGGGAGTACAAGGCTACACCTTC.

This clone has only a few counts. The CDR3 DNA reads TGTGCCAGCAGTTACTCGGGGGGCTGGTCCGGGGAGACCCAGTACTTC. Its translation is CASSYSGGWSGETQYF. The chain employs TRBV6-6 and TRBJ2-5; D may correspond to TRBD1 or TRBD2 (6 bases each). The CDR3 extends over 16 amino acids. Germline values: CDR1 MNHNY, CDR2 SVGAGI (reference sequence). Trimming took 0 bases from V and 5 from J, leaving 16 bases between them.

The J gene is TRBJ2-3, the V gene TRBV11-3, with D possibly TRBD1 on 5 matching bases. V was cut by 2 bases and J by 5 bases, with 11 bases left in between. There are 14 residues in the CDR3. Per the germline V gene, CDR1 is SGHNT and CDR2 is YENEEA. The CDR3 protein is CASSLQGQGDTQYF. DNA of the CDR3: TGTGCCAGCAGCTTACAGGGTCAGGGAGATACGCAGTATTTT.

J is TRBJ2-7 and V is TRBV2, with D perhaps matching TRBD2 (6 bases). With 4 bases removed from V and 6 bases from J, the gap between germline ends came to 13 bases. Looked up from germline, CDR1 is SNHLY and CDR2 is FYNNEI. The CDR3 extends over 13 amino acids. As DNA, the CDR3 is TGTGCCAGCAGTGTTTATCTAGCGCGCGAGCAGTACTTC. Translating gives CASSVYLAREQYF. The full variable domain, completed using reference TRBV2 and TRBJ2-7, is EPEVTQTPSHQVTQMGQEVILRCVPISNHLYFYWYRQILGQKVEFLVSFYNNEISEKSEIFDDQFSVERPDGSNFTLKIRSTKLEDSAMYFCASSVYLAREQYFGPGTRLTVT.

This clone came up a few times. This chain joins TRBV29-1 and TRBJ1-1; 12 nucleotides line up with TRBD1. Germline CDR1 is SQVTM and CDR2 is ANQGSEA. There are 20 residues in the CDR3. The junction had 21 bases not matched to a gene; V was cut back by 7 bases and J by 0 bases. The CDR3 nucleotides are TGCAGCGCTGCATCCTTCGGCTGGGACAGGGGGCGGATTGTGAACACTGAAGCTTTCTTT. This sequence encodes CSAASFGWDRGRIVNTEAFF.